A selection of T cell receptor beta chains follows, all from one sample in a study of cytomegalovirus exposure and HLA in healthy donors. Repertoires were generated with immunoSEQ multiplex PCR, while TCRdb's copy carries only in-frame clones and drops some. The sample lists 150,000 to 200,000 clones, over 65% occurring once. Sequencing was carried out using PBMCs. The receptors were sampled from a man aged 35 to 55 in good health and CMV-seropositive. CDR3s include the opening cysteine and the closing phenylalanine or tryptophan. Fields, in order: J gene, clone size, V gene, D gene, CDR3 DNA, CDR3 protein. A D gene is named only where the DNA matches it firmly. Clone size, where shown, is once, few, many, or a class for clones that have expanded.

TRBJ1-6 | - | TRBV7-2 | - | TGTGCCAGCAGCTTAGTAGGGCAGGGGAGCTCCTATAATTCACCCCTCCACTTT | CASSLVGQGSSYNSPLHF
TRBJ1-6 | once | TRBV30 | TRBD1 | TGTGCCTCCTCTCCGGGACAGCCAAATTCACCCCTCCACTTT | CASSPGQPNSPLHF
TRBJ1-2 | - | TRBV20-1 | - | TGCAGTGCTGGGTCCCAGGGGAGATACACCTTC | CSAGSQGRYTF
TRBJ1-5 | - | TRBV19 | - | TGTGCCAGTCACAACGGGATTAGCAATCAGCCCCAGCATTTT | CASHNGISNQPQHF
TRBJ1-5 | - | TRBV4-1 | - | TGCGCCAGCAGCCAAGGGGGCCAAGGAATGCAGCCCCAGCATTTT | CASSQGGQGMQPQHF
TRBJ2-2 | - | TRBV18 | - | TGTGCCAGCTCACTTACTCCGAACACCGGGGAGCTGTTTTTT | CASSLTPNTGELFF
TRBJ1-2 | - | TRBV4-2 | - | TGTGCCAGCAGCCAAGCGGGACTGATAAACTATGGCTACACCTTC | CASSQAGLINYGYTF
TRBJ2-7 | - | TRBV18 | - | TGTGCCAGCTCACCGGCCTCACAGCGGGACGAGCAGTACTTC | CASSPASQRDEQYF
TRBJ2-3 | - | TRBV21-1 | - | TGTGCCAGCAGCTTAGACAGGCTAATCCACACAGATACGCAGTATTTT | CASSLDRLIHTDTQYF
TRBJ2-5 | - | TRBV15 | - | TGTGCCACCAGCAGTATAACAGGTCTCCAAGAGACCCAGTACTTC | CATSSITGLQETQYF
TRBJ2-5 | - | TRBV18 | TRBD1 | TGTGCCAGCTCCCCCGACAGGGGTGGAGAGACCCAGTACTTC | CASSPDRGGETQYF
TRBJ2-6 | - | TRBV19 | TRBD1 | TGTGCCAGTAGTAACGGACAGGGTGCGACTGGGGCCAACGTCCTGACTTTC | CASSNGQGATGANVLTF
TRBJ2-3 | - | TRBV9 | TRBD2 | TGTGCCAGCAGCGCAGGACTAGCTAGCACAGATACGCAGTATTTT | CASSAGLASTDTQYF
TRBJ2-5 | - | TRBV28 | TRBD1 | TGTGCCAGCAATCCCACACAGGGGCTAAAGGAGACCCAGTACTTC | CASNPTQGLKETQYF
TRBJ1-2 | - | TRBV18 | - | TGTGCCAGCTCACCACCAGGGGTCGGAGGCTACACCTTC | CASSPPGVGGYTF
TRBJ1-4 | few | TRBV30 | - | TGTGCCTGGAGTCTAACCGAAAGCGAAAAACTGTTTTTT | CAWSLTESEKLFF
TRBJ1-2 | - | TRBV29-1 | - | TGCAGCGTTGACCAATTTTATGGCTACACCTTC | CSVDQFYGYTF
TRBJ2-7 | - | TRBV6-5 | TRBD1 | TGTGCCAGCAGCCGGGGACAGGAACTCCAGCAGTACTTC | CASSRGQELQQYF
TRBJ1-2 | - | TRBV7-9 | TRBD1 | TGTGCCAGCAGCTTAGTGACAGGGGCTAACTATGGCTACACCTTC | CASSLVTGANYGYTF
TRBJ1-2 | - | TRBV4-3 | - | TGCGCCAGCAGCCAAGACACAGGGTATGGCTACACCTTC | CASSQDTGYGYTF
TRBJ2-3 | - | TRBV5-8 | TRBD2 | TGTGCCAGCAGCCAAGGGACTAGCGGGAGCACAGATACGCAGTATTTT | CASSQGTSGSTDTQYF
TRBJ1-4 | - | TRBV7-2 | - | TGTGCCAGCAGCTCTGTCGGGGAAAAACTGTTTTTT | CASSSVGEKLFF
TRBJ1-5 | - | TRBV6-6 | - | TGTGCCAGCACCCCCGACTGGAATCAGCCCCAGCATTTT | CASTPDWNQPQHF
TRBJ1-1 | - | TRBV4-1 | TRBD1 | TGCGCCAGCAGCCAAGGTCTGGCACAGGGGGGTGAAGCTTTCTTT | CASSQGLAQGGEAFF
TRBJ1-6 | - | TRBV11-2 | TRBD1 | TGTGCCAGCAGCTTGAGGGAGGGACAGGGTGGCTCACCCCTCCACTTT | CASSLREGQGGSPLHF
TRBJ2-3 | - | TRBV11-1 | - | TGTGCCAGCAGCCCAAGGACAGTAAGCACAGATACGCAGTATTTT | CASSPRTVSTDTQYF
TRBJ1-5 | - | TRBV10-3 | - | TGTGCCATCAGTGAGACAGAGAGAAGCAATCAGCCCCAGCATTTT | CAISETERSNQPQHF
TRBJ2-3 | - | TRBV9 | TRBD2 | TGTGCCAGCAGCACCCACACTAGCGGGGGGCAGATAGATACGCAGTATTTT | CASSTHTSGGQIDTQYF
TRBJ2-3 | - | TRBV7-2 | - | TGTGCCAGCAGCTCACTCGGTGAGACAGATACGCAGTATTTT | CASSSLGETDTQYF
TRBJ1-2 | - | TRBV10-3 | - | TGTGCCATCAGTGTGCGGCCGGACTATGGCTACACCTTC | CAISVRPDYGYTF
TRBJ1-6 | - | TRBV7-9 | - | TGTGCCAGCAGTGACCAGGGTTCACCCCTCCACTTT | CASSDQGSPLHF
TRBJ2-6 | - | TRBV19 | - | TGTGCCAGTAGTGGGCAGGGTGGGGCCAACGTCCTGACTTTC | CASSGQGGANVLTF
TRBJ2-1 | - | TRBV23-1 | - | TGCGCCAGCAGTCGGCGGAAATGGTACTACAATGAGCAGTTCTTC | CASSRRKWYYNEQFF
TRBJ1-5 | - | TRBV6-1 | TRBD1 | TGTGCCAGCAGTGACCACAGGGGTGGCAATCAGCCCCAGCATTTT | CASSDHRGGNQPQHF
TRBJ2-2 | few | TRBV5-4 | - | TGTGCCAGCCATAGGAGGGGTTTGCCCGGGGAGCTGTTTTTT | CASHRRGLPGELFF
TRBJ1-1 | few | TRBV7-9 | - | TGTGCCAGCAGCTTAGGACAGGTGAACACTGAAGCTTTCTTT | CASSLGQVNTEAFF
TRBJ2-3 | - | TRBV27 | TRBD1 | TGTGCCAGCAGCTGGACAGGGGGTTTGGGCACAGATACGCAGTATTTT | CASSWTGGLGTDTQYF
TRBJ2-1 | - | TRBV5-4 | - | TGTGCCAGCAGCATTTCGTCCGGGAATGAGCAGTTCTTC | CASSISSGNEQFF
TRBJ1-2 | - | TRBV7-2 | - | TGTGCCAGCAGCTTAGCGAAGGCTTCGGGGGGCTACACCTTC | CASSLAKASGGYTF
TRBJ1-2 | - | TRBV21-1 | - | TGTGCCAGCAGCGAGACAGGGGTAGGCTACACCTTC | CASSETGVGYTF
TRBJ2-2 | - | TRBV27 | - | TGTGCCAGCAGTTTCCGGGGCACCGGGGAGCTGTTTTTT | CASSFRGTGELFF
TRBJ1-4 | - | TRBV7-9 | - | TGTGCCAGCAGCCCCCGGACAGTAGAGAATGAAAAACTGTTTTTT | CASSPRTVENEKLFF
TRBJ1-6 | few | TRBV7-2 | - | TGTGCCAGCAGCGCGCAGGTTTATAGGACAATTTATAATTCACCCCTCCACTTT | CASSAQVYRTIYNSPLHF
TRBJ2-5 | - | TRBV11-2 | - | TGTGCCAGCAGCTTAGATCCCGACCAAGAGACCCAGTACTTC | CASSLDPDQETQYF
TRBJ2-3 | - | TRBV7-2 | - | TGTGCCAGCAGCCTGTCCCCCCGCGGGACAGATACGCAGTATTTT | CASSLSPRGTDTQYF
TRBJ2-7 | few | TRBV19 | TRBD1 | TGTGCCAGTAGTATCCGGGACAGCAGCTCCTACGAGCAGTACTTC | CASSIRDSSSYEQYF
TRBJ1-6 | - | TRBV6-5 | TRBD1 | TGTGCCAGCAGTTCCCCGCAGGGGGTAGCGGGATCACCCCTCCACTTT | CASSSPQGVAGSPLHF
TRBJ2-4 | - | TRBV7-2 | - | TGTGCCAGCAGCTTAGCGCTTGAGGCGGGCTCCAAACTAGCCAAAAACATTCAGTACTTC | CASSLALEAGSKLAKNIQYF
TRBJ1-5 | - | TRBV28 | TRBD1 | TGTGCCAGCAGCGACAGGGGCAATCAGCCCCAGCATTTT | CASSDRGNQPQHF
TRBJ2-7 | - | TRBV5-1 | - | TGCGCCAGCAGTCGACAGGAAGGGCCCTACGAGCAGTACTTC | CASSRQEGPYEQYF
TRBJ2-5 | - | TRBV7-3 | TRBD1 | TGTGCCAGCAGCATACAGGGGGCTGAGACCCAGTACTTC | CASSIQGAETQYF
TRBJ2-5 | - | TRBV11-1 | - | TGTGCCAGCAGCGCGGAGACAGGTCCTGGGGAGACCCAGTACTTC | CASSAETGPGETQYF
TRBJ1-2 | few | TRBV4-3 | TRBD1 | TGCGCCAGCAGCCAAGGAGGCAGGGGGCTGAATGGCTACACCTTC | CASSQGGRGLNGYTF